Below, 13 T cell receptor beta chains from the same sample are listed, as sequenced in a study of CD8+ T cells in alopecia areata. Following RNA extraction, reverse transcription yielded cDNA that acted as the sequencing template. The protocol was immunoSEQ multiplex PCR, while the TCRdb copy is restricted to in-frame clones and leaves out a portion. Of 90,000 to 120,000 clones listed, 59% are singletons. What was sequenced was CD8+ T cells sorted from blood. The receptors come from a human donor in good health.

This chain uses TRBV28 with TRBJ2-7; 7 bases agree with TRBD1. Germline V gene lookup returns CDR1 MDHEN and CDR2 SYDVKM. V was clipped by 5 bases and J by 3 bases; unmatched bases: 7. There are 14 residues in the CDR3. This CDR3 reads CASSPGTEYYEQYF. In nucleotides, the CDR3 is TGTGCCAGCAGTCCCGGGACAGAATACTACGAGCAGTACTTC.

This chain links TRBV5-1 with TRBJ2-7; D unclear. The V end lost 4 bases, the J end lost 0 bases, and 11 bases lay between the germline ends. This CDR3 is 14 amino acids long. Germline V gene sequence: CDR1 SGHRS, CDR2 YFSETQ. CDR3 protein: CASSQQDLSYEQYF. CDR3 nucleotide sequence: TGCGCCAGCAGCCAGCAGGATCTCTCCTACGAGCAGTACTTC.

CDR3 DNA sequence: TGTGCCAGCAGCTCCCCCGGTGGGACTGAAGCTTTCTTT. Translating it yields CASSSPGGTEAFF. The chain links TRBV13 to TRBJ1-1; D is unclear. The V gene lost 4 bases and the J gene lost 5 bases, with 11 bases spanning the gap. Germline lookup yields CDR1 PRHDT and CDR2 FYEKMQ (reference sequence). This CDR3 has 13 amino acids.

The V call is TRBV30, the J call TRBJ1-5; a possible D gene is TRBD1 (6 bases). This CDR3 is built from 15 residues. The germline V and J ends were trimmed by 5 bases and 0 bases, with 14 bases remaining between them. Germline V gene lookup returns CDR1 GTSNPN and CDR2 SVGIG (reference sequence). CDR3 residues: CAWGSGAHSNQPQHF. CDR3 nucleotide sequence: TGTGCCTGGGGCTCAGGGGCCCATAGCAATCAGCCCCAGCATTTT.

CDR3 DNA sequence: TGTGCCTGGAGTGTAAACTATGGCGGGGAGCTGTTTTTT. It is translated as CAWSVNYGGELFF. The chain joins TRBV30 to TRBJ2-2; D is ambiguous. The germline V gene encodes CDR1 GTSNPN and CDR2 SVGIG (reference sequence). The V gene lost 0 bases and the J gene lost 7 bases, with 9 bases spanning the gap. This CDR3 has 13 residues. Complete variable domain (other parts from reference TRBV30 and TRBJ2-2): SQTIHQWPATLVQPVGSPLSLECTVEGTSNPNLYWYRQAAGRGLQLLFYSVGIGQISSEVPQNLSASRPQDRQFILSSKKLLLSDSGFYLCAWSVNYGGELFFGEGSRLTVL.

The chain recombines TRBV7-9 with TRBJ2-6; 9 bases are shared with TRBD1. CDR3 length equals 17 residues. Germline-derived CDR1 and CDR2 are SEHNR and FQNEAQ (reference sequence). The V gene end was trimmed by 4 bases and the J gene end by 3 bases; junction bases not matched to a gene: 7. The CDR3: CASSSWDREYGANVLTF. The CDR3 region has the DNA TGTGCCAGCAGCTCGTGGGACAGGGAATATGGGGCCAACGTCCTGACTTTC.

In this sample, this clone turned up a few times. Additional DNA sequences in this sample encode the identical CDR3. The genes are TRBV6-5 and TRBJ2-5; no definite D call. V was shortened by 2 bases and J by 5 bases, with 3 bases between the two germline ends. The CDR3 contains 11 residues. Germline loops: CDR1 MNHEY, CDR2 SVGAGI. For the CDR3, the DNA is TGTGCCAGCAGTTACGGGGAGACCCAGTACTTC. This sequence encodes CASSYGETQYF.

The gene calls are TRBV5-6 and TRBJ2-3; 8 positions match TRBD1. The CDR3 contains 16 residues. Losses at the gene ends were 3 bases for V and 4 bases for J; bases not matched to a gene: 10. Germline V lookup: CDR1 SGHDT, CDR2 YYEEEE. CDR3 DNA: TGTGCCAGCAGCTGGGGGACAGGAGGTGGTCCAGATACGCAGTATTTT. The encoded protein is CASSWGTGGGPDTQYF.

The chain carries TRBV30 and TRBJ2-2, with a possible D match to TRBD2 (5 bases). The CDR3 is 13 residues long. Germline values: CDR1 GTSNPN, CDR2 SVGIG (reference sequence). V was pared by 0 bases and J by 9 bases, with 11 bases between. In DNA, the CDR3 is TGTGCCTGGAGTGTACTAGTTAGCCGGGAGCTGTTTTTT. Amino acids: CAWSVLVSRELFF.

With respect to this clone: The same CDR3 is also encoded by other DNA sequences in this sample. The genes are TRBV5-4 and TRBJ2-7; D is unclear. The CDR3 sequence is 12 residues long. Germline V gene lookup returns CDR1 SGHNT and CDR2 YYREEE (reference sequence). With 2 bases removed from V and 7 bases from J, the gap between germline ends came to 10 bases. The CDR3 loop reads CASSFTGEEQYF. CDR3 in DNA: TGTGCCAGCAGCTTCACGGGTGAGGAGCAGTACTTC.

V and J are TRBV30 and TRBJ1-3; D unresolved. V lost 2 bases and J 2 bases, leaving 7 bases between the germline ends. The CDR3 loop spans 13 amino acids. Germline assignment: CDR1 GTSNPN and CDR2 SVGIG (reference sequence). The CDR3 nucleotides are TGTGCCTGGAGTTATCTGACTGGAAACACCATATATTTT. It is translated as CAWSYLTGNTIYF.

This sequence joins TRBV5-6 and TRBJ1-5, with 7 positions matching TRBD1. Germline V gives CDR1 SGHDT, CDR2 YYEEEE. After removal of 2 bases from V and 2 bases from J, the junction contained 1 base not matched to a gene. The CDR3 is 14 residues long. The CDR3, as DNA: TGTGCCAGCAGCTTCGGGACAGGCAATCAGCCCCAGCATTTT. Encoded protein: CASSFGTGNQPQHF.

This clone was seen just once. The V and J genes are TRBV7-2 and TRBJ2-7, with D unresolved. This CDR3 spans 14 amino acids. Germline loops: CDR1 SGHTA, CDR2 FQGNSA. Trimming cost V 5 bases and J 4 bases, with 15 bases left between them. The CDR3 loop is CASSLAEAAYEQYF. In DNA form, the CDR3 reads TGTGCCAGCAGCCTCGCAGAGGCTGCTTACGAGCAGTACTTC.